This is a list of T cell receptor beta chains from one sample in a study of OX40 agonist ivuxolimab in advanced cancers. Here immunoSEQ multiplex PCR was the method, and the copy in TCRdb shows in-frame clones only, minus some. The sample contains 40,000 to 50,000 clones, just under 90% of which appear only once. Sequencing used CD4+ or CD8+ T cells sorted from blood, obtained in a trial of the OX40 agonist ivuxolimab. All receptors derive from an adult with an advanced solid tumor such as melanoma, head and neck, liver or kidney cancer. Both conserved end residues are part of each CDR3. Each record gives: V gene, J gene, CDR3 length, D gene, clone size, CDR3 protein, CDR3 DNA. A D gene is named only where the DNA matches it firmly. Clone size, where shown, is once, few, many, or a class for clones that have expanded.

>TRBV19|TRBJ2-3|14|-|-
CASGTWELSATQYF
TGTGCCAGTGGTACCTGGGAGCTCTCTGCCACGCAGTATTTT
>TRBV29-1|TRBJ1-4|12|TRBD1|-
CSVTGTDEKLFF
TGCAGCGTCACTGGGACAGACGAAAAACTGTTTTTT
>TRBV13|TRBJ1-5|14|-|-
CASSEAEGDQPQHF
TGTGCCAGCAGTGAAGCGGAGGGCGATCAGCCCCAGCATTTT
>TRBV7-2|TRBJ1-3|14|-|-
CASSLPGAGNTIYF
TGTGCCAGCAGCTTACCAGGGGCTGGAAACACCATATATTTT
>TRBV4-1|TRBJ1-2|14|-|-
CASSQVTGLNGYTF
TGCGCCAGCAGCCAAGTTACAGGGTTAAATGGCTACACCTTC
>TRBV5-4|TRBJ2-5|15|-|-
CASSLEAGLRETQYF
TGTGCCAGCAGCTTGGAGGCTGGTTTGCGCGAGACCCAGTACTTC
>TRBV10-3|TRBJ2-1|16|-|-
CAISEEGGVSYNEQFF
TGTGCCATCAGTGAGGAGGGGGGGGTTTCCTACAATGAGCAGTTCTTC
>TRBV5-1|TRBJ2-2|16|-|-
CASSFGVAMNTGELFF
TGCGCCAGCAGCTTCGGCGTAGCGATGAACACCGGGGAGCTGTTTTTT
>TRBV5-1|TRBJ1-2|15|-|-
CASSSGIQTSYGYTF
TGCGCCAGCAGCTCCGGGATACAAACGAGCTATGGCTACACCTTC
>TRBV5-4|TRBJ2-7|13|-|-
CASSNTGRAEQYF
TGTGCCAGCAGCAACACAGGGAGGGCCGAGCAGTACTTC
>TRBV7-8|TRBJ2-5|12|TRBD2|once
CASSSGLAISYF
TGTGCCAGCAGCTCGGGACTAGCAATTTCGTACTTC
>TRBV14|TRBJ1-6|16|-|-
CASSQVNFRENSPLHF
TGTGCCAGCAGCCAAGTTAACTTCCGCGAGAATTCACCCCTCCACTTT
>TRBV11-2|TRBJ1-1|14|TRBD1|-
CASSLTGGYTEAFF
TGTGCCAGCAGCCTGACAGGGGGCTACACTGAAGCTTTCTTT
>TRBV5-4|TRBJ1-3|16|TRBD1|-
CASSTRTGGIGNTIYF
TGTGCCAGCAGCACCCGTACAGGGGGCATTGGAAACACCATATATTTT
>TRBV6-1|TRBJ1-5|14|-|-
CASTSDRLFQPQHF
TGTGCCAGCACCTCGGACCGACTATTCCAGCCCCAGCATTTT
>TRBV5-4|TRBJ2-4|15|-|-
CASSEPQGSKNIQYF
TGTGCCAGCAGCGAGCCCCAGGGGTCGAAAAACATTCAGTACTTC
>TRBV6-1|TRBJ1-4|14|-|-
CASSEDWDREKLFF
TGTGCCAGCAGTGAAGATTGGGACCGTGAAAAACTGTTTTTT
>TRBV6-4|TRBJ2-1|11|-|-
CASLESTAQFF
TGTGCCAGCCTTGAAAGTACCGCCCAGTTCTTC
>TRBV2|TRBJ2-7|15|-|-
CASSEARGQTYEQYF
TGTGCCAGCAGTGAAGCGCGCGGACAGACCTACGAGCAGTACTTC
>TRBV5-1|TRBJ2-1|18|-|-
CASSLGGRLFGGNNEQFF
TGCGCCAGCAGTCTGGGCGGCCGCCTATTCGGGGGAAACAATGAGCAGTTCTTC
>TRBV6-1|TRBJ1-5|12|-|-
CASSDRPQPQHF
TGTGCCAGCAGTGATCGGCCACAGCCCCAGCATTTT
>TRBV6-4|TRBJ1-5|15|-|-
CASRPGKGCLQPQHF
TGTGCCAGCAGGCCCGGAAAGGGCTGTTTGCAGCCCCAGCATTTT
>TRBV5-4|TRBJ2-2|16|TRBD2|-
CASSLGLAGNTGELFF
TGTGCCAGCAGCTTGGGCCTAGCGGGTAACACCGGGGAGCTGTTTTTT
>TRBV2|TRBJ1-6|12|-|-
CASTQYNSPLHF
TGTGCCAGCACTCAGTATAATTCACCCCTCCACTTT
>TRBV2|TRBJ1-1|15|TRBD1|-
CASSGEMTGSREAFF
TGTGCCAGCAGTGGGGAGATGACAGGGAGCAGGGAAGCTTTCTTT
>TRBV19|TRBJ1-1|14|TRBD1|-
CASSASSGGTEAFF
TGTGCCAGTAGTGCGTCGTCAGGGGGGACTGAAGCTTTCTTT
>TRBV19|TRBJ2-4|16|-|-
CAPPYVGGRAKNIQYF
TGTGCCCCCCCGTACGTAGGGGGGAGAGCCAAAAACATTCAGTACTTC
>TRBV2|TRBJ1-4|17|-|-
CASSEALPGTYNEKLFF
TGTGCCAGCAGTGAAGCGCTTCCCGGGACCTATAATGAAAAACTGTTTTTT
>TRBV6-5|TRBJ2-1|16|TRBD2|once
CASSYARSSGSDEQFF
TGTGCCAGCAGTTATGCGAGGTCTAGCGGGAGCGATGAGCAGTTCTTC
>TRBV7-2|TRBJ1-2|15|-|few
CASSLDGTAQHGYTF
TGTGCCAGCAGCTTGGACGGGACTGCCCAACATGGCTACACCTTC
>TRBV4-1|TRBJ2-7|13|TRBD2|-
CASSSGTSYEQYF
TGCGCCAGCAGCTCCGGGACTAGCTACGAGCAGTACTTC
>TRBV7-9|TRBJ2-3|17|TRBD2|-
CASSSPSGRGGTDTQYF
TGTGCCAGCAGCTCCCCTAGCGGGAGGGGTGGCACAGATACGCAGTATTTT
>TRBV30|TRBJ2-5|12|-|-
CAWSVLVGTQYF
TGTGCCTGGAGTGTACTAGTTGGGACCCAGTACTTC
>TRBV6-5|TRBJ1-4|14|-|-
CASSQGPRGEKLFF
TGTGCCAGCAGCCAGGGCCCTAGGGGGGAAAAACTGTTTTTT
>TRBV7-2|TRBJ2-1|14|-|-
CASSFWGAYNEQFF
TGTGCCAGCAGCTTCTGGGGGGCCTACAATGAGCAGTTCTTC
>TRBV2|TRBJ2-3|13|-|-
CASSEKRYDTQYF
TGTGCCAGCAGTGAAAAGCGCTACGATACGCAGTATTTT
>TRBV7-7|TRBJ2-1|13|-|-
CASSSGLYNEQFF
TGTGCCAGCAGCTCGGGACTCTACAATGAGCAGTTCTTC
>TRBV7-2|TRBJ2-3|16|TRBD2|-
CASSPEGRADTDTQYF
TGTGCCAGCAGCCCCGAGGGGAGGGCCGACACAGATACGCAGTATTTT
>TRBV4-1|TRBJ1-3|16|-|-
CASSHPGRSSGNTIYF
TGCGCCAGCAGCCACCCCGGACGGAGCTCTGGAAACACCATATATTTT
>TRBV2|TRBJ1-5|14|-|-
CASNGGYSNQPQHF
TGTGCCAGCAACGGGGGGTATAGCAATCAGCCCCAGCATTTT
>TRBV19|TRBJ2-2|12|-|-
CASSIVQGELFF
TGTGCCAGTAGTATAGTCCAGGGGGAGCTGTTTTTT
>TRBV5-4|TRBJ1-1|12|TRBD1|-
CASSATGRGAFF
TGTGCCAGCAGCGCGACAGGGCGGGGAGCTTTCTTT
>TRBV9|TRBJ2-3|15|TRBD2|-
CASSGTSGGTDTQYF
TGTGCCAGCAGCGGGACTAGCGGGGGCACAGATACGCAGTATTTT
>TRBV7-3|TRBJ1-1|14|-|-
CASSLGSPNTEAFF
TGTGCCAGCAGCTTAGGGTCTCCGAACACTGAAGCTTTCTTT
>TRBV11-2|TRBJ1-2|13|-|-
CASSLAMSDGYTF
TGTGCCAGCAGCTTAGCTATGTCCGATGGCTACACCTTC
>TRBV7-2|TRBJ1-1|13|-|-
CASSLGFRYEAFF
TGTGCCAGCAGCTTAGGGTTTAGATATGAAGCTTTCTTT
>TRBV28|TRBJ1-1|14|-|-
CASSFREITTEAFF
TGTGCCAGCAGTTTTCGGGAGATAACAACTGAAGCTTTCTTT
>TRBV6-6|TRBJ2-1|14|-|-
CASRRSGGNNEQFF
TGTGCCAGCCGCCGTTCGGGGGGCAACAATGAGCAGTTCTTC
>TRBV5-4|TRBJ1-3|13|-|-
CASFGPPGNTIYF
TGTGCCAGCTTCGGACCGCCTGGAAACACCATATATTTT
>TRBV5-1|TRBJ2-5|16|-|-
CASSFPMFGNQETQYF
TGCGCCAGCAGCTTTCCTATGTTTGGCAACCAAGAGACCCAGTACTTC
>TRBV1|TRBJ1-6|19|-|-
CTSSQAPRATGQPHSPLHF
TGCACCAGCAGCCAAGCCCCAAGGGCGACAGGACAGCCCCATTCACCCCTCCACTTT